This record looks at one T cell receptor (beta chain) sequence and its context. Documented treatment: randomized to nivolumab then ipilimumab (arm A) or the reverse (arm B). This specimen belongs to a study of sequential checkpoint blockade in melanoma. Study information: Both treatment sequences were followed by maintenance nivolumab.

Here immunoSEQ multiplex PCR was the method, and the copy in TCRdb shows in-frame clones only, minus some. The repertoire holds roughly 9,200 clones, more than 20% seen once, with roughly 10% in the top ten. CDR3 length equals 18 residues. The germline gives CDR1 LGHNT, CDR2 FRNRAP. V dropped 0 bases and J dropped 4; count of bases not matched to a gene: 12. The chain combines TRBV12-5 with TRBJ2-5, with 9 bases matching TRBD2. This TCR derives from a human donor with melanoma. The sequencing here drew on tumor tissue (inferred from file names), taken from a patient given nivolumab and ipilimumab in sequence. The CDR3 here is CASGLVRNSGGQGETQYF. As DNA, the CDR3 is TGTGCTAGTGGTTTGGTACGAAATAGCGGGGGACAAGGAGAGACCCAGTACTTC.